Included here is one TCR beta chain sequence, with context. The antigen is undetermined. This sample was included in a study of T cell responses to AZD1222 COVID-19 vaccine. The study, taken as a whole, reports: In the spike-specific TCR repertoire, nearly half reportedly target unmutated variant regions.

Sequencing used immunoSEQ multiplex PCR; TCRdb keeps in-frame clones, though not all of them. The table records tens of thousands of clones, 92% of them present only once. The CDR3 has 16 residues. From germline, CDR1 is SGHNT and CDR2 YENEEA. After removal of 2 bases from V and 9 bases from J, the junction contained 9 bases not matched to a gene. This TCR came from an adult who received the AZD1222 COVID-19 vaccine. Material: peripheral blood, obtained 28 days after the second AZD1222 dose. The chain carries TRBV11-3 and TRBJ2-1; TRBD2 matches 11 bases. CDR3 DNA: TGTGCCAGCAGCTTAATTTCGACTAGCGGGACGAGTGAGCAGTTCTTC. It translates to CASSLISTSGTSEQFF.